This T cell receptor beta chain was recorded in a study of T-cell memory formation after mild COVID-19. In the study overall: Among the donors, TCR clusters were largely specific to each donor. Study-wide points: Certain responding clones were present in pre-infection memory, suggesting participation of cross-reactive memory. Contracting clones, day 15 to 85, had balanced CD4/CD8, and later expanders favored CD4+. Whether day 37 second-wave clones are SARS-CoV-2-specific was not confirmed.

The J segment lost 5 bases and the V segment lost 0 bases, leaving 3 bases of the junction unmatched. Germline CDR1 and CDR2: MNHEY and SVGEGT. This CDR3 is 16 amino acids long. TCRdb re-called the 5' RACE reads with MiXCR, one entry per CDR3 protein. The data show approximately 350,000 distinct CDR3 sequences, with under 30% seen just once and approximately 13% held by the top ten. On this clonotype: Antigen specificity is unknown.

Sequencing was performed on PBMCs or a T cell subset sorted from them (not recorded which). The TCR originated in an adult woman who had mild COVID-19 (a few samples of this study predate the infection). Cell type and time point are not known. This sequence joins TRBV6-2 or TRBV6-3 and TRBJ2-2, with 10 bases aligning to TRBD2. CDR3 residues: CASSYSPSGSTGELFF. CDR3 in DNA: TGTGCCAGCAGTTACTCGCCTAGCGGGAGTACCGGGGAGCTGTTTTTT.